This T cell receptor beta chain was sequenced for a study of post-analysis software for immune sequencing data (dated by TCRdb to the mid-2010s). For the study in its entirety: The recorded disease courses included relapsing-remitting, secondary progressive and progressive-relapsing multiple sclerosis, and some patients had no subtype annotation. A subset of samples was prepared in parallel using single-end sample barcoding, then pooled and co-amplified after Illumina adapter ligation. The patient repertoires were set against eleven to twelve previously published healthy control repertoires from donors whose ages ranged from roughly 6 to 27 years.

TCR beta repertoires were profiled from peripheral blood of 10 to 15 young patients with multiple sclerosis to demonstrate the VDJtools post-analysis software. The multiple sclerosis patients were children and adolescents ranging in age from about 6 to 16 years. This clonotype was seen only a few times. Its antigen is not yet known. Base qualities are not recorded, but no much larger clone differs from it by a single base. Findings and caveats that apply to the study as a whole: Significantly higher frequencies in patients than in controls were found for a few TRBV segments, including TRBV5-6, TRBV5-1 and TRBV20-1. The control group was slightly older than the multiple sclerosis patient group. Normalized Chao1 diversity was significantly lower in multiple sclerosis patients than controls, suggesting substantial peripheral T-cell clonal expansion. Direct clustering with F measure showed strong co-clustering of samples prepared in the same batch, prompting a batch-effect correction.

There are 12 amino acids in the CDR3, from cysteine to phenylalanine inclusive. The only DNA kept is the CDR3, 36 bases in frame from the first base. The germline V gene encodes CDR1 MNHNS and CDR2 SASEGT. V and J lose 1 base and 8 bases, and a span of 8 bases separates them. The library was made by PCR. The sequencer listed for this sample is Illumina HiSeq 2500. To reduce PCR and sequencing biases, unique molecular identifiers were built into the TCR beta cDNA libraries. Every 1 to 10 million input T cells yielded approximately 500,000 cDNA molecules, meaning each molecule approximated one T cell. The same protocol used for the earlier healthy control dataset was applied to prepare and sequence the patient libraries. Samples belonging to the same batch were prepared together, multiplexed and sequenced on a shared HiSeq lane. Concerning the study's data processing: MIGEC was used to process the raw barcoded reads, and molecular identifier groups with only a single read were discarded before consensus assembly and CDR3 extraction. Clonotype tables were post-analysed with VDJtools, normalizing diversity by down-sampling all datasets to the smallest sample size. In repertoire overlap clustering, CDR3 amino acid sequences, but not nucleotide sequences, were matched to correct batch-related cross-sample contamination. TCRdb reprocessed the public reads (quality trimming at Q25 with fastp, clone calling with MiXCR) and kept in-frame beta chains. Every distinct CDR3 protein forms one entry, paired with its most common genes and DNA. These V and J calls derive from TCRdb rather than the authors' analysis. This sample holds 170,000 or so distinct CDR3 sequences; approximately 28% were observed only once. Of the sample, approximately 1.6% is held by the ten largest clones.

The chain employs TRBV6-1 and TRBJ1-2; the D gene lacks a confident call. The material sequenced was blood. This receptor was identified in a girl between 10 and 17 years old with multiple sclerosis. The DNA sequence is given as TGTGCCAGCAGTGAAGGAAGGGAAGGCTACACCTTC. Translated, this is CASSEGREGYTF.